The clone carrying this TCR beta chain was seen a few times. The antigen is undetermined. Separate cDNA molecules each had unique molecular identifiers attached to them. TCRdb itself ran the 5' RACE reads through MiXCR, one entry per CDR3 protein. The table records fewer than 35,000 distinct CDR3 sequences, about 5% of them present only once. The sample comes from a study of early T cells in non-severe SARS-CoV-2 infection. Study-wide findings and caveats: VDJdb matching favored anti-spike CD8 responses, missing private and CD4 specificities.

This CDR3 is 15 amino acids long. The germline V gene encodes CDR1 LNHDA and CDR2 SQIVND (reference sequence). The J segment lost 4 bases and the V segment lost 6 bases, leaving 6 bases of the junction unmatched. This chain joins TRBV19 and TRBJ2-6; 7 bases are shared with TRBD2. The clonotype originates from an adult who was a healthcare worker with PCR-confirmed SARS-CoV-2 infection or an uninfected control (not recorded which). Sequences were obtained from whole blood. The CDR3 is CASRDPGLGANVLTF. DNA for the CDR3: TGTGCCAGTAGAGATCCGGGACTAGGGGCCAACGTCCTGACTTTC.